One and the same sample provided the 27 T cell receptor beta chains below, sequenced in a study of T cell responses to AZD1222 COVID-19 vaccine. Profiling relied on immunoSEQ multiplex PCR, and the TCRdb table lists in-frame clones only, not all of them. The sample lists about 140,000 clones, less than 95% seen once, with approximately 5.9% in the top ten. The sample consisted of peripheral blood, taken 28 days after the second AZD1222 dose. The receptors derive from an adult who received the AZD1222 COVID-19 vaccine.

The chain is built from TRBV19 and TRBJ2-1; D gene uncertain. CDR1 and CDR2 (germline): LNHDA, SQIVND (reference sequence). V gave up 4 bases and J gave up 6 bases, with 7 bases separating them. The CDR3 extends over 12 amino acids. CDR3 amino acids: CASSNPGNEQFF. CDR3 DNA sequence: TGTGCCAGTAGTAACCCCGGCAATGAGCAGTTCTTC.

The V call is TRBV12-3 or TRBV12-4, the J call TRBJ1-6, with TRBD1 matching 7 bases. The CDR3 contains 13 residues. V gave up 7 bases and J gave up 5 bases; unmatched junction bases: 2. This chain's CDR3 is CASTDRDNSPLHF. CDR3 sequence (DNA): TGTGCCAGCACCGACAGGGATAATTCACCCCTCCACTTT.

This chain uses TRBV29-1 with TRBJ1-1; 8 bases map to TRBD1. This CDR3 spans 14 amino acids. Losses at the gene ends were 6 bases for V and 0 bases for J; bases not matched to a gene: 6. CDR1 and CDR2 (germline): SQVTM, ANQGSEA. The CDR3 sequence is CSVDRGLVNTEAFF. In DNA, the CDR3 is TGCAGCGTCGACAGGGGATTGGTGAACACTGAAGCTTTCTTT.

The rearrangement links TRBV18 to TRBJ2-7, with D possibly matching TRBD2 (5 bases). This CDR3 spans 15 amino acids. The V end was cut by 0 bases, the J end by 1 base, with 10 bases between. Germline V gives CDR1 KGHSH, CDR2 LQKENI. The CDR3 loop is CASSPPMGESYEQYF. The DNA of the CDR3 is TGTGCCAGCTCACCACCGATGGGAGAGTCCTACGAGCAGTACTTC. The whole variable domain, filled in from reference TRBV18 and TRBJ2-7, reads NAGVMQNPRHLVRRRGQEARLRCSPMKGHSHVYWYRQLPEEGLKFMVYLQKENIIDESGMPKERFSAEFPKEGPSILRIQQVVRGDSAAYFCASSPPMGESYEQYFGPGTRLTVT.

The rearrangement uses TRBV29-1 and TRBJ1-1, with D possibly being TRBD1 (5 bases). The CDR3 is 15 residues long. V dropped 0 bases and J dropped 4 bases, with 15 bases sitting between them. Looked up from germline, CDR1 is SQVTM and CDR2 is ANQGSEA. The CDR3 DNA sequence: TGCAGCGTTGAAGATCCGGCGGGGGGTGCCACTGAAGCTTTCTTT. This gives the protein CSVEDPAGGATEAFF.

The CDR3 protein is CASSQEWAGGPGNEQFF. CDR3 nucleotides: TGTGCCAGCAGCCAAGAATGGGCGGGGGGGCCAGGAAATGAGCAGTTCTTC. The V call is TRBV4-2, the J call TRBJ2-1; 9 bases align to TRBD2. The ends lost 0 bases at V and 7 bases at J; junction bases unmatched: 10. The CDR3 has 17 residues. The V gene's germline CDR1 is LGHNA and CDR2 YNFKEQ.

The rearrangement joins TRBV6-1 to TRBJ1-6; D gene uncertain. This CDR3 is built from 13 residues. Germline V lookup: CDR1 MNHNS, CDR2 SASEGT. V lost 1 base, J lost 9 bases, and 7 bases lay in between. The chain's CDR3 is CASSEVIPSPLHF. The CDR3 DNA reads as TGTGCCAGCAGTGAAGTGATACCTTCACCCCTCCACTTT.

The chain employs TRBV9 and TRBJ1-1; TRBD1 matches at 7 bases. The CDR3 is 14 residues long. Looked up from germline, CDR1 is SGDLS and CDR2 is YYNGEE. Losses at the gene ends were 4 bases for V and 4 bases for J; bases not matched to a gene: 7. The CDR3 sequence: CASSTQGGFTEAFF. For the CDR3, the DNA is TGTGCCAGCAGCACCCAGGGGGGGTTCACTGAAGCTTTCTTT.

The rearrangement uses TRBV3-1 (or the pseudogene TRBV3-2) and TRBJ2-3; TRBD2 matches at 7 bases. Germline values: CDR1 LGHDT, CDR2 YNNKEL (reference sequence). With 3 bases clipped from V and 0 bases from J, the junction kept 12 bases outside the gene matches. This CDR3 spans 18 amino acids. The CDR3 bases are TGTGCCAGCAGCCAGGCCAGCGGGACTTCCCTTAGCACAGATACGCAGTATTTT. Translating gives CASSQASGTSLSTDTQYF.

This chain joins TRBV7-3 and TRBJ2-3; 9 positions agree with TRBD2. CDR1 SGHTA and CDR2 FQGTGA come from the germline V gene. V lost 6 bases and J lost 5; bases outside the gene matches: 9. The CDR3 is 15 amino acids. The CDR3 region is CASSGISGRRDTQYF. The CDR3 region has the DNA TGTGCCAGCAGTGGAATTAGCGGGAGAAGAGATACGCAGTATTTT. Together with reference TRBV7-3 and TRBJ2-3, the CDR3 gives the full variable domain: GAGVSQTPSNKVTEKGKYVELRCDPISGHTALYWYRQSLGQGPEFLIYFQGTGAADDSGLPNDRFFAVRPEGSVSTLKIQRTERGDSAVYLCASSGISGRRDTQYFGPGTRLTVL.

The chain is built from TRBV5-4 and TRBJ1-4, with TRBD1 matching over 8 bases. Trimming at V came to 4 bases and at J to 0 bases, leaving 8 bases not matched to a gene. CDR3 size: 17 residues. Germline CDR1 SGHNT, CDR2 YYREEE (reference sequence). This CDR3 reads CASSIKTGASTNEKLFF. The CDR3 region has the DNA TGTGCCAGCAGCATAAAGACAGGGGCTTCAACTAATGAAAAACTGTTTTTT.

This clone was counted between two and nine times. V usage is TRBV25-1 and J usage is TRBJ1-2; D remains ambiguous. Trimming removed 3 bases at V and 7 bases at J, with 12 bases between. The CDR3 is 13 amino acids. Germline V gene sequence: CDR1 MGHDK, CDR2 SYGVNS. The CDR3 reads CASSDRPVGGYTF. In DNA, the CDR3 is TGTGCCAGCAGTGATCGTCCTGTCGGTGGCTACACCTTC.

This sequence joins TRBV19 and TRBJ2-1; 10 nucleotides align to TRBD1. The V and J ends lost 3 bases and 5 bases, in that order; junction bases with no gene match: 4. Germline loops: CDR1 LNHDA, CDR2 SQIVND (reference sequence). The CDR3 runs to 15 residues. The CDR3 spells CASSMGQGPNNEQFF. The CDR3 coding sequence is TGTGCCAGTAGTATGGGACAGGGGCCCAACAATGAGCAGTTCTTC.

The V call is TRBV5-1, the J call TRBJ2-3; 11 bases are shared with TRBD2. J gave up 0 bases and V 0 bases, and 9 bases lay outside the gene matches. This CDR3 has 19 amino acids. Germline V gives CDR1 SGHRS, CDR2 YFSETQ. The CDR3 region has the DNA TGCGCCAGCAGCTTGGGACTAGCGGGGAGTTCAGCTAGCACAGATACGCAGTATTTT. This codes for CASSLGLAGSSASTDTQYF.

The rearrangement links TRBV4-1 to TRBJ2-1, with 9 nucleotides matching TRBD1. The CDR3 runs 15 residues. J lost 4 bases, V lost 0 bases, and 1 base had no gene match. CDR1 and CDR2 (germline): MGHRA, YSYEKL. The CDR3 nucleotides read TGCGCCAGCAGCCAAGACGGACAGGGGTACAATGAGCAGTTCTTC. Its protein product is CASSQDGQGYNEQFF.

The V and J genes are TRBV6-5 and TRBJ2-2; TRBD2 agrees at 10 bases. J lost 0 bases, V lost 8 bases, and 3 bases had no gene match. The CDR3 runs 15 residues. Germline V lookup: CDR1 MNHEY, CDR2 SVGAGI. CDR3 residues: CASRGLAANTGELFF. CDR3 sequence (DNA): TGTGCCAGCCGCGGACTAGCGGCGAACACCGGGGAGCTGTTTTTT.

V gene TRBV5-6 combines with J gene TRBJ1-4; TRBD1 matches at 9 bases. CDR3 length equals 15 residues. The V and J ends lost 4 bases and 8 bases, in that order; junction bases with no gene match: 9. Germline assignment: CDR1 SGHDT and CDR2 YYEEEE. CDR3 coding DNA: TGTGCCAGCAGCATTCCCCGGGACAGGGACGAAAAACTGTTTTTT. It translates to CASSIPRDRDEKLFF.

This chain uses TRBV19 with TRBJ2-3; TRBD2 matches at 10 bases. The germline gives CDR1 LNHDA, CDR2 SQIVND (reference sequence). With 6 bases clipped from V and 5 bases from J, the junction kept 5 bases outside the gene matches. The CDR3 loop spans 14 amino acids. CDR3 DNA sequence: TGTGCCAGTAGGGGGACTAGCGTAGGAGATACGCAGTATTTT. Translation: CASRGTSVGDTQYF.

This clone was detected only once. The rearrangement links TRBV6-6 to TRBJ1-5, with D hard to call. V dropped 3 bases and J dropped 2 bases, with 11 bases sitting between them. The CDR3 extends over 15 amino acids. Germline CDR1 reads MNHNY; CDR2 reads SVGAGI (reference sequence). CDR3 nucleotide sequence: TGTGCCAGCAGTTATGGTATGGCCGGCAATCAGCCCCAGCATTTT. Translation gives CASSYGMAGNQPQHF.

The chain recombines TRBV7-9 with TRBJ1-1, with TRBD1 matching over 8 bases. CDR3 length equals 14 residues. From germline, CDR1 is SEHNR and CDR2 FQNEAQ (reference sequence). V lost 2 bases, J lost 3 bases, and 2 bases stayed unmatched. CDR3 sequence reads: CASSLQGAYTEAFF. The CDR3 region has the DNA TGTGCCAGCAGCTTACAGGGGGCCTACACTGAAGCTTTCTTT.

The chain couples TRBV7-2 to TRBJ1-2; the match to TRBD1 covers 10 bases. The CDR3 is 14 amino acids. The V segment lost 5 bases and the J segment 10 bases; nucleotides outside the gene matches: 10. Germline assignment: CDR1 SGHTA and CDR2 FQGNSA. The CDR3 protein is CASSPHGGTGVYTF. CDR3 nucleotide sequence: TGTGCCAGCAGCCCTCATGGGGGGACAGGGGTCTACACCTTC.

This clone was detected once. The V and J genes are TRBV7-3 and TRBJ1-1; 9 nucleotides align to TRBD1. Trimming removed 9 bases from V and 2 bases from J; junction bases left unmatched: 7. CDR3 length equals 14 residues. Germline CDR1 SGHTA, CDR2 FQGTGA. As DNA, the CDR3 is TGTGCCAGTAGGAGGACAGGGGACAACACTGAAGCTTTCTTT. Translation: CASRRTGDNTEAFF.

The chain has TRBV7-2 and TRBJ2-7; 11 positions match TRBD1. The CDR3 has 14 residues. CDR1 and CDR2 (germline): SGHTA, FQGNSA. With V trimmed by 5 bases and J by 6 bases, 6 bases remained unmatched. CDR3 residues: CASSTDRGRIEQYF. CDR3 in DNA: TGTGCCAGCAGCACGGACAGGGGGCGCATCGAGCAGTACTTC. The entire variable domain, with the rest obtained from reference TRBV7-2 and TRBJ2-7, is as follows: GAGVSQSPSNKVTEKGKDVELRCDPISGHTALYWYRQSLGQGLEFLIYFQGNSAPDKSGLPSDRFSAERTGGSVSTLTIQRTQQEDSAVYLCASSTDRGRIEQYFGPGTRLTVT.

This CDR3 is CASSYPGQGARGYTF. Written as DNA, the CDR3 is TGTGCCAGCAGTTATCCAGGACAGGGGGCGCGAGGCTACACCTTC. V is TRBV6-5 and J is TRBJ1-2; 11 positions agree with TRBD1. Germline loops: CDR1 MNHEY, CDR2 SVGAGI. After removal of 3 bases from V and 8 bases from J, the junction contained 8 bases not matched to a gene. CDR3 size: 15 residues.

This chain links TRBV7-9 with TRBJ1-5, with TRBD1 matching over 9 bases. This CDR3 comprises 17 residues. Germline V gives CDR1 SEHNR, CDR2 FQNEAQ (reference sequence). With 3 bases clipped from V and 0 bases from J, the junction kept 6 bases outside the gene matches. The CDR3 sequence is CASSLGTGTFSNQPQHF. Here the CDR3 DNA reads TGTGCCAGCAGCTTGGGGACAGGGACTTTTAGCAATCAGCCCCAGCATTTT.

The rearrangement joins TRBV5-1 to TRBJ2-5; possibly TRBD1 or TRBD2 for D (5 bases each). CDR3 length equals 17 residues. V lost 0 bases and J lost 5, with 20 bases in between. Germline V lookup: CDR1 SGHRS, CDR2 YFSETQ. The CDR3 spells CASSLGGAPRGIETQYF. The CDR3 DNA reads as TGCGCCAGCAGCTTGGGAGGGGCGCCTCGGGGTATCGAGACCCAGTACTTC.

The V gene is TRBV15, the J gene TRBJ1-1; 8 nucleotides align to TRBD1. The CDR3 loop spans 15 amino acids. V lost 1 base and J lost 2; bases outside the gene matches: 3. The germline gives CDR1 LNHNV, CDR2 YYDKDF (reference sequence). CDR3 amino acids: CATSRAGTGNTEAFF. CDR3 DNA sequence: TGTGCCACCAGCAGAGCCGGGACAGGTAACACTGAAGCTTTCTTT.